This T cell receptor beta chain appears in the sequencing data of a study of cytomegalovirus exposure and HLA in healthy donors. To note about this clone: The antigen is undetermined.

This CDR3 comprises 16 residues. Losses at the gene ends were 4 bases for V and 0 bases for J; bases not matched to a gene: 6. Germline CDR1 is SGHRS and CDR2 is YFSETQ. The PCR was carried out with 60 Vbeta primers and 13 Jbeta primers. Generated by immunoSEQ multiplex PCR, the TCRdb table keeps only in-frame clones and is missing some. The profile shows some 91,000 clones, approximately 86% of them singletons. Broader study findings: Later on, analysis showed that most CMV-associated TCR beta chains appeared to be HLA-restricted.

Sequenced sample: PBMCs. This sequence was found in a man between 25 and 39 years old in good health and CMV-seropositive. The chain combines TRBV5-1 with TRBJ2-7; 11 positions agree with TRBD2. The CDR3 nucleotides are TGCGCCAGCAGCCGCGGACTAGCGGGTAGCTCCTACGAGCAGTACTTC. The encoded protein is CASSRGLAGSSYEQYF.